This T cell receptor beta chain was documented in a study of blood T cell repertoires in COVID-19. Profiling relied on immunoSEQ multiplex PCR, and the TCRdb table lists in-frame clones only, not all of them. The repertoire consists of hundreds of thousands of clones, with around 88% occurring once and the leading ten covering more than 6.5%. Per the germline V gene, CDR1 is SGHDT and CDR2 is YYEEEE. This CDR3 region has 14 residues. V dropped 4 bases and J dropped 5 bases, with 15 bases sitting between them. The source material was peripheral blood. The source of this sequence is a woman aged 25-40 years who had recovered from COVID-19. This sequence joins TRBV5-6 and TRBJ1-1; maybe TRBD1 (6 bases). CDR3 sequence: CASSGIQGRTEAFF. The CDR3, as DNA: TGTGCCAGCAGCGGTATTCAGGGGCGAACTGAAGCTTTCTTT.